These T cell receptor beta chains were read from a single sample in a study of blood T cell repertoires in COVID-19. TCRdb keeps only in-frame clones here, not all; method: immunoSEQ multiplex PCR. Of about 68,000 clones listed, roughly nine tenths are singletons. The sequenced sample consisted of peripheral blood. The receptors stem from a man over 45 with COVID-19, enrolled during active disease. Each CDR3 is given with its conserved first and last residue. The D gene is left open where the match is weak. Some rows have no size entry. The others give once, few or many, or a class for an expanded clone.

D gene | clone size | J gene | V gene | CDR3 DNA | CDR3 protein
NA | NA | TRBJ2-2 | TRBV9 | TGTGCCAGCAGCGTAGGAGGAGAGACCGGGGAGCTGTTTTTT | CASSVGGETGELFF
TRBD1 | NA | TRBJ1-4 | TRBV25-1 | TGTGCCAGCAGTGTAACAGGGGAAGGCGGAAAACTGTTTTTT | CASSVTGEGGKLFF
TRBD2 | NA | TRBJ2-1 | TRBV5-1 | TGCGCCAGCAGCTTGCGGGCGGGAGGTGTCCATGAGCAGTTCTTC | CASSLRAGGVHEQFF
TRBD2 | NA | TRBJ2-2 | TRBV2 | TGTGCCGGTTCGGCGGGGGAAAACACCGGGGAGCTGTTTTTT | CAGSAGENTGELFF
TRBD2 | NA | TRBJ2-4 | TRBV11-3 | TGTGCCAGTATCTCAACCCCCCCTAGCGGGCCCAGCGGGGACATTCAGTACTTC | CASISTPPSGPSGDIQYF
NA | NA | TRBJ1-5 | TRBV30 | TGTGCCTGGACCGGGAGTGACAATCAGCCCCAGCATTTT | CAWTGSDNQPQHF
NA | NA | TRBJ2-7 | TRBV30 | TGTGCCTGGACTAACAGCTACGAGCAGTACTTC | CAWTNSYEQYF
NA | NA | TRBJ2-1 | TRBV27 | TGTGCCAGCAGTACGCGAGAAGAGCAGTTCTTC | CASSTREEQFF
TRBD1 | NA | TRBJ1-1 | TRBV10-3 | TGTGCCATCAGTGTTCAGGGGGCAGGCACTGAAGCTTTCTTT | CAISVQGAGTEAFF
NA | once | TRBJ2-5 | TRBV30 | TGTGCCTGGAGTACAGGGGAGGAGGAGACCCAGTACTTC | CAWSTGEEETQYF
NA | NA | TRBJ1-1 | TRBV5-4 | TGTGCCAGCGGGAGAACGGAGGACACTGAAGCTTTCTTT | CASGRTEDTEAFF
NA | NA | TRBJ2-3 | TRBV4-2 | TGTGCCAGCAGCCAGGCTTACGAGGGCGCAGATACGCAGTATTTT | CASSQAYEGADTQYF
TRBD2 | NA | TRBJ2-5 | TRBV30 | TGTGCCTGGAGTGTAAAAGTCGTAGCGGGAGCTTCAGAGACCCAGTACTTC | CAWSVKVVAGASETQYF
TRBD1 | NA | TRBJ1-2 | TRBV6-5 | TGTGCCAGCAGTTACACGGGACAGGGGGGATATGGCTACACCTTC | CASSYTGQGGYGYTF
TRBD1 | once | TRBJ1-1 | TRBV29-1 | TGCAGCGGCCTACAGGGGTGGATCGCTGAAGCTTTCTTT | CSGLQGWIAEAFF
NA | NA | TRBJ1-4 | TRBV30 | TGTGCCTGGAGTGAACGGTGGTTGGAAAAACTGTTTTTT | CAWSERWLEKLFF
NA | NA | TRBJ2-7 | TRBV4-3 | TGCGCCAGCAGCCAAGAACGCCTACCATACTACGAGCAGTACTTC | CASSQERLPYYEQYF
TRBD1 | NA | TRBJ2-5 | TRBV28 | TGTGCCAGCAGTTTGTTAGGGGGCGGGGAGACCCAGTACTTC | CASSLLGGGETQYF
TRBD1 | NA | TRBJ2-5 | TRBV11-2 | TGTGCCAGCAGCTTAGGGGCAGGGGGTCACCAAGAGACCCAGTACTTC | CASSLGAGGHQETQYF
NA | NA | TRBJ1-5 | TRBV12-5 | TGTGCTAGTGGACTCAGGGGTGGTTGGAATCAGCCCCAGCATTTT | CASGLRGGWNQPQHF
NA | NA | TRBJ2-2 | TRBV2 | TGTGCCAGCGGTAGAGGAGTTACCGGGGAGCTGTTTTTT | CASGRGVTGELFF
NA | NA | TRBJ2-1 | TRBV6-5 | TGTGCCAGCAGTTCCCAGAGGGTGAATGAGCAGTTCTTC | CASSSQRVNEQFF
NA | few | TRBJ1-5 | TRBV19 | TGTGCCAGTAGTAAGGACACCCAGTTTATACAGCCCCAGCATTTT | CASSKDTQFIQPQHF
NA | NA | TRBJ1-5 | TRBV3-1/TRBV3-2 | TGTGCCAGCAGCCATTCGACAGGAGCCCCCGGTCAGCCCCAGCATTTT | CASSHSTGAPGQPQHF
TRBD1 | NA | TRBJ1-1 | TRBV7-9 | TGTGCCAGCAGTCCCGGGACAGGGGAAGCTTTCTTT | CASSPGTGEAFF
NA | NA | TRBJ2-7 | TRBV11-2 | TGTGCCAGCAGCCGGACAGATACCTACGAGCAGTACTTC | CASSRTDTYEQYF
NA | once | TRBJ2-7 | TRBV19 | TGTGCCAGTAGTAACAGGAGGAGGGACGAGCAGTACTTC | CASSNRRRDEQYF
NA | once | TRBJ1-5 | TRBV9 | TGTGCCAGCAGCGTAGGTAGAGACACAGATCAGCCCCAGCATTTT | CASSVGRDTDQPQHF
TRBD1 | few | TRBJ2-5 | TRBV19 | TGTGCCAGTAGTATTACAGGGGGGTTGGAAGAGACCCAGTACTTC | CASSITGGLEETQYF
NA | NA | TRBJ2-4 | TRBV27 | TGTGCCAGCAGTTTACCGGGAAACATTCAGTACTTC | CASSLPGNIQYF
TRBD1 | few | TRBJ2-1 | TRBV2 | TGTGCCACCTCCGGACAGGGCTACAATGAGCAGTTCTTC | CATSGQGYNEQFF
NA | NA | TRBJ1-1 | TRBV10-3 | TGTGCCATCAGTGAGTCAAGGACAAACACTGAAGCTTTCTTT | CAISESRTNTEAFF
NA | few | TRBJ1-2 | TRBV19 | TGTGCCAGTAGTCCGTCGGGAGACTATGGCTACACCTTC | CASSPSGDYGYTF
NA | NA | TRBJ2-7 | TRBV5-6 | TGTGCCAGCAGTGACTACTACGAGCAGTACTTC | CASSDYYEQYF
TRBD2 | NA | TRBJ2-3 | TRBV2 | TGTGCCAGCAGTGTTGTAGCGGGAAGCACAGATACGCAGTATTTT | CASSVVAGSTDTQYF
NA | NA | TRBJ2-3 | TRBV6-1 | TGTGCCAGCAGTGAGTACTCCTACACAGATACGCAGTATTTT | CASSEYSYTDTQYF
TRBD1 | NA | TRBJ2-3 | TRBV4-3 | TGCGCCAGCAGCCAACAGGGGGCAGGTGTAGATACGCAGTATTTT | CASSQQGAGVDTQYF
NA | NA | TRBJ2-3 | TRBV15 | TGTGCCACCAGCGTCTCTAGAAGCACAGATACGCAGTATTTT | CATSVSRSTDTQYF
NA | once | TRBJ1-2 | TRBV10-3 | TGTGCCATCAGCGACCATTCACCTGGGGGAGGCTATGGCTACACCTTC | CAISDHSPGGGYGYTF
TRBD2 | NA | TRBJ2-7 | TRBV5-1 | TGCGCCAGCACCAATACTAGCGCGCTCTACGAGCAGTACTTC | CASTNTSALYEQYF
TRBD2 | NA | TRBJ2-3 | TRBV27 | TGTGCCAGCAGTGTACTGCGGGAGAAAGATACGCAGTATTTT | CASSVLREKDTQYF